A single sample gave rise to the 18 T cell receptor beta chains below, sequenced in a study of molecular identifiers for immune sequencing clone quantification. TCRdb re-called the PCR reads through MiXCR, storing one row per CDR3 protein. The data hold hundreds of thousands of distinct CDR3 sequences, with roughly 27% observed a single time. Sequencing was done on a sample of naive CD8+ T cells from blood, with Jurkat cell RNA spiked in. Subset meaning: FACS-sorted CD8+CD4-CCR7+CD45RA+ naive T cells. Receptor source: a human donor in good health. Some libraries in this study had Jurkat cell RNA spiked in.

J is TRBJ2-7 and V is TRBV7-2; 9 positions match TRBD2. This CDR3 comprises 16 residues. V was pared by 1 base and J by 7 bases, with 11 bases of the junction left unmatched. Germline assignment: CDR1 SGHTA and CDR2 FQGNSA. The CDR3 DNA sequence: TGTGCCAGCAGCTTAGAAACGGCGGGGGGGCCTTGGGAGCAGTACTTC. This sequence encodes CASSLETAGGPWEQYF.

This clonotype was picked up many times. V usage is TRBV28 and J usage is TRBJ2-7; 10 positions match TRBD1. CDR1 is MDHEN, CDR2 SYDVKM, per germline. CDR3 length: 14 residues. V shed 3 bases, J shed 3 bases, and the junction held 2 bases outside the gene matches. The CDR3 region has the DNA TGTGCCAGCAGTTTCCGGGACAGGGGCTACGAGCAGTACTTC. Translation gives CASSFRDRGYEQYF.

CDR3 loop: CASSQEPPADEQYF. The CDR3 DNA reads TGCGCCAGCAGCCAAGAACCACCCGCCGACGAGCAGTACTTC. This rearrangement joins TRBV4-1 to TRBJ2-7; no definite D call. Per the germline V gene, CDR1 is MGHRA and CDR2 is YSYEKL. The CDR3 has 14 amino acids. Trimming left V 0 bases short and J 5 bases short, with 11 bases between.

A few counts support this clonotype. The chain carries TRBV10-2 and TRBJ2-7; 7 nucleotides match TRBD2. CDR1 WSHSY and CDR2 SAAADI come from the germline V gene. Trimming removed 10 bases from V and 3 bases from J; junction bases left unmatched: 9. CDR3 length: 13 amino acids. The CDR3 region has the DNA TGCGCCACCGCGGAAGAGCGGGGCTACGAGCAGTACTTC. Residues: CATAEERGYEQYF.

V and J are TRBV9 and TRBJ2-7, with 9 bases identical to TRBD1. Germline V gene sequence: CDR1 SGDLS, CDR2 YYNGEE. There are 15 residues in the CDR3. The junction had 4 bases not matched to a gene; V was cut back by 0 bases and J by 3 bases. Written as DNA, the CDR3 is TGTGCCAGCAGCGTAGTTGGGACAGGGAGCTACGAGCAGTACTTC. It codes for CASSVVGTGSYEQYF.

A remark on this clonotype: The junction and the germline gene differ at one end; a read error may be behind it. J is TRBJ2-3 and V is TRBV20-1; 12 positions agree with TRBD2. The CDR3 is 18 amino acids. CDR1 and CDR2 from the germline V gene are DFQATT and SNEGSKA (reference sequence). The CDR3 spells CRASDLAASGGATATPYF. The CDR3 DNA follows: TGCCGTGCTAGCGATCTTGCGGCTAGCGGGGGGGCTACAGCTACGCCGTATTTT.

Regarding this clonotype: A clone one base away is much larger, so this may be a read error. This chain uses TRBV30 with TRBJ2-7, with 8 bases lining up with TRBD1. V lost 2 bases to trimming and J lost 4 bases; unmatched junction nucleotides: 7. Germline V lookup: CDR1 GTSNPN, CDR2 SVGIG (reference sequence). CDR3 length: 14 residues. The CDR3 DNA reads TGTGCCTGGAGTCCGGGACAGGACTATTACGAGCAGTACTTC. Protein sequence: CAWSPGQDYYEQYF.

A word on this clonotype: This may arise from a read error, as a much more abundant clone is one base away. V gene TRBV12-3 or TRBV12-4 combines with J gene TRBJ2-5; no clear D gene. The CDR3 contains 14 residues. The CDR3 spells CASSPPHHQEIQYF. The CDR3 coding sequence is TGTGCCAGCAGTCCACCTCATCACCAAGAGATCCAGTACTTC.

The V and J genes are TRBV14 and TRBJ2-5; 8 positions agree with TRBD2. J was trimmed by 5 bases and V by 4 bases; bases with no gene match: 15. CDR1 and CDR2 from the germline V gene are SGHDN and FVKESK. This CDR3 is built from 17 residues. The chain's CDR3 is CASSLAKKGLGVETQYF. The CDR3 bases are TGTGCCAGCAGCCTAGCAAAGAAGGGACTAGGGGTTGAGACCCAGTACTTC.

The DNA for the CDR3 is TGTGCCAGCAGCACCGAAACGGGGCCTAGAGGTTTTGAAGCTTTCTTT. It is translated as CASSTETGPRGFEAFF. The rearrangement uses TRBV7-9 and TRBJ1-1, with D perhaps matching TRBD1 (5 bases). The V end lost 5 bases, the J end lost 7 bases, and 23 bases lay between the germline ends. The germline V gene encodes CDR1 SEHNR and CDR2 FQNEAQ (reference sequence). The CDR3 runs 16 residues.

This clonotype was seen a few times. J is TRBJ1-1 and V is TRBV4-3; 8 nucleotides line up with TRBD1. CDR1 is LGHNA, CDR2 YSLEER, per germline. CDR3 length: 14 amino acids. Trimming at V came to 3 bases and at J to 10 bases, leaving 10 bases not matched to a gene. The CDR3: CASSQDRAAGVAFF. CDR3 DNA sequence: TGCGCCAGCAGCCAGGACAGGGCCGCGGGGGTAGCTTTCTTT.

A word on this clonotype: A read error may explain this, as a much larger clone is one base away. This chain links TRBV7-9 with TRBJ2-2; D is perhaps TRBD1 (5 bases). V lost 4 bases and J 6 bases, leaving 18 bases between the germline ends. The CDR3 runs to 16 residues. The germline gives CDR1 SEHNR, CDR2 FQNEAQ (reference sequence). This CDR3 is CASSSPGRVASGELFF. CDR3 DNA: TGTGCCAGCAGCTCTCCCGGCAGGGTGGCTTCCGGGGAGCTGTTTTTT.

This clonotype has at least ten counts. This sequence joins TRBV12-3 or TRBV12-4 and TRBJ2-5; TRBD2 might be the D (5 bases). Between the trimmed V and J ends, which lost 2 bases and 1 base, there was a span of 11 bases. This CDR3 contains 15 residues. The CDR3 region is CASSLLTSGQETQYF. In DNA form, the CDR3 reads TGTGCCAGCAGTTTATTAACAAGCGGCCAAGAGACCCAGTACTTC.

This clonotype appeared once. The CDR3 protein is CASSQDRFRNTEAFF. The CDR3 bases are TGCGCCAGCAGCCAAGATCGCTTTCGGAACACTGAAGCTTTCTTT. V is TRBV4-3 and J is TRBJ1-1; unclear D gene. Germline CDR1 and CDR2: LGHNA and YSLEER. Trimming left V 0 bases short and J 1 base short, with 9 bases between. This CDR3 contains 15 residues.

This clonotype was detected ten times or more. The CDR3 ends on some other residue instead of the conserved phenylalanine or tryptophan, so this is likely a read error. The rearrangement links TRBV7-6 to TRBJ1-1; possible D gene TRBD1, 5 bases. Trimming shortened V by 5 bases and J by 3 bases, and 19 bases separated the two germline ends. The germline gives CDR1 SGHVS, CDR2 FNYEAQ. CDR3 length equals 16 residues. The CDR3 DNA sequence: TGTGCCAGCAGCCGCCCCGTAGGGGAGGAGGACACTGAAGCTTTCCTT. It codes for CASSRPVGEEDTEAFL.

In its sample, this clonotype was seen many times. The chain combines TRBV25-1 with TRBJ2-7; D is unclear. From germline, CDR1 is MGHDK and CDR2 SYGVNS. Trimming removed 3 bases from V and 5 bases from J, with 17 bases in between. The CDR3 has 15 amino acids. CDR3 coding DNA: TGTGCCAGCAGTGACTCTGGCTTAATCCCCGACGAGCAGTACTTC. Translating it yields CASSDSGLIPDEQYF.

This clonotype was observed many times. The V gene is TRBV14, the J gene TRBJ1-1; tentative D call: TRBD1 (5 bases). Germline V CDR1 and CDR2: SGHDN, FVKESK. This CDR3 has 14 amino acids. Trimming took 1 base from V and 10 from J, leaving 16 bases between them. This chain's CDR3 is CASSQVWGEPLAFF. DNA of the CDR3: TGTGCCAGCAGCCAAGTTTGGGGGGAGCCTCTAGCTTTCTTT.

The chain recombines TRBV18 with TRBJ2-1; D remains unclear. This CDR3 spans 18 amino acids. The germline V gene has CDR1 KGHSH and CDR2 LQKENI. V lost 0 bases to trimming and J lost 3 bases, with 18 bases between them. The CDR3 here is CASSPPSSGVVFYNEQFF. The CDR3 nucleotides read TGTGCCAGCTCACCACCGAGTTCGGGTGTCGTCTTCTACAATGAGCAGTTCTTC.